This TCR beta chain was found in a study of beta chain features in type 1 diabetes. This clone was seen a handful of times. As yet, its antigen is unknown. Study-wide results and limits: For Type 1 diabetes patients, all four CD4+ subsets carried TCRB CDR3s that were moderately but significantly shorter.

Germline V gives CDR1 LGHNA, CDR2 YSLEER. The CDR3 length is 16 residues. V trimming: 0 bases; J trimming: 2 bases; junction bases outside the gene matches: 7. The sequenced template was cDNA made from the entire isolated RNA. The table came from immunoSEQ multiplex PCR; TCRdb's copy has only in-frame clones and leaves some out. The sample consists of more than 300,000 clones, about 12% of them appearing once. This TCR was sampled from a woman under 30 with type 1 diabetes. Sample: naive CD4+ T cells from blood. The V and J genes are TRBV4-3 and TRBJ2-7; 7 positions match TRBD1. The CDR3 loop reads CASSQDEGQLPYEQYF. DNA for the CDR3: TGCGCCAGCAGCCAAGATGAGGGACAGCTCCCCTACGAGCAGTACTTC.